The clone carrying this T cell receptor beta chain was recorded many times. Its target is unknown. V lost 1 base and J lost 3, with 14 bases in between. The CDR3 consists of 16 residues. From germline, CDR1 is SGHTA and CDR2 FQGNSA. This sample stems from a study of T cell repertoires in cytomegalovirus infection. Study information: In public TCR beta signatures, there were indications of both CMV infection and matching HLA type. Overall study results and limits: Summed frequency of shared TCR beta families picked out CMV carriers who also had the relevant HLA. There were HLA-C-restricted CMV-specific TCR beta clonotypes dominating the ex vivo response.

TCRdb processed the reads anew with MiXCR; each CDR3 protein has one entry. This sample has roughly 230,000 distinct CDR3 sequences, with 6.5% found just once. The chain combines TRBV7-2 with TRBJ2-3; a possible D gene is TRBD2 (6 bases). This TCR came from a human donor in good health (CMV status not recorded). Some clones in this sample may be carry-over from other donors' samples. The specimen sequenced was PBMCs. The CDR3 sequence is CASSLVWRGVTDTQYF. In nucleotides, the CDR3 is TGTGCCAGCAGCTTAGTCTGGCGGGGAGTTACAGATACGCAGTATTTT.